The next 11 T cell receptor beta chains were all read from a single sample in a study of control samples from healthy donors and cancer patients. Clones were sequenced by immunoSEQ multiplex PCR, and TCRdb holds only the in-frame ones, with some missing. The table lists 85,000 to 100,000 clones, 85% to 95% of them singletons. The sample was blood. These receptors were collected from a young man in good health.

The chain carries TRBV7-9 and TRBJ1-1; D is unclear. The CDR3 spans 13 residues. The V and J ends lost 1 base and 7 bases respectively, with 10 bases between them. Germline assignment: CDR1 SEHNR and CDR2 FQNEAQ (reference sequence). The CDR3 loop reads CASSLGGSSEAFF. The CDR3 bases are TGTGCCAGCAGCTTAGGTGGTTCTAGTGAAGCTTTCTTT.

The chain has TRBV6-5 and TRBJ2-7, with TRBD2 matching over 8 bases. With V trimmed by 6 bases and J by 6 bases, 10 bases remained unmatched. CDR3 length: 14 amino acids. The germline V gene encodes CDR1 MNHEY and CDR2 SVGAGI. CDR3 residues: CASSPGLVGGEQYF. CDR3 nucleotides: TGTGCCAGCAGCCCGGGACTAGTGGGCGGCGAGCAGTACTTC.

The V gene is TRBV5-1, the J gene TRBJ1-4; no clear D gene. With 4 bases removed from V and 13 bases from J, the gap between germline ends came to 11 bases. This CDR3 has 11 residues. In germline, CDR1 is SGHRS, CDR2 YFSETQ. The CDR3 DNA sequence: TGCGCCAGCAGCCTGTCCGGAACACTGTTTTTT. Protein: CASSLSGTLFF.

V usage is TRBV7-2 and J usage is TRBJ2-3; 11 bases match TRBD2. This CDR3 region has 17 residues. Germline-derived CDR1 and CDR2 are SGHTA and FQGNSA. Trimming took 6 bases from V and 5 from J; bases not matched to a gene: 13. The CDR3 protein is CASSSEKRLAGLDTQYF. Written as DNA, the CDR3 is TGTGCCAGCAGTTCCGAAAAAAGACTAGCGGGGTTAGATACGCAGTATTTT.

V usage is TRBV9 and J usage is TRBJ2-1, with 11 bases aligning to TRBD2. CDR1 is SGDLS, CDR2 YYNGEE, per germline. The CDR3 has 15 amino acids. After removal of 3 bases from V and 9 bases from J, the junction contained 8 bases not matched to a gene. The DNA for the CDR3 is TGTGCCAGCAGCGAACTAGCGGGAGAACGCAGTGAGCAGTTCTTC. As protein: CASSELAGERSEQFF.

J is TRBJ2-5 and V is TRBV12-5; TRBD2 agrees at 7 bases. V lost 4 bases to trimming and J lost 7 bases; unmatched junction nucleotides: 12. Germline-derived CDR1 and CDR2 are LGHNT and FRNRAP. The CDR3 runs 15 residues. Here the CDR3 reads CASGSERDEKRTQYF. The CDR3 coding sequence is TGTGCTAGTGGTTCAGAGCGGGACGAGAAGAGGACCCAGTACTTC. The entire variable domain, with the rest obtained from reference TRBV12-5 and TRBJ2-5, is as follows: DARVTQTPRHKVTEMGQEVTMRCQPILGHNTVFWYRQTMMQGLELLAYFRNRAPLDDSGMPKDRFSAEMPDATLATLKIQPSEPRDSAVYFCASGSERDEKRTQYFGPGTRLLVL.

This clone was found a few times. The V call is TRBV10-3, the J call TRBJ2-1, with D perhaps matching TRBD1 or TRBD2 (5 bases each). The germline CDR1 and CDR2 sequences are ENHRY and SYGVKD. The CDR3 is made up of 16 amino acids. Between the trimmed V and J ends, which lost 0 bases and 10 bases, there was a span of 19 bases. The CDR3 nucleotides are TGTGCCATCAGTGAGTCTGACGGGACGGCATTGGGAGAGCAGTTCTTC. Protein: CAISESDGTALGEQFF.

The chain couples TRBV6-1 to TRBJ1-5, with TRBD1 matching 9 bases. This CDR3 region has 16 residues. The V segment lost 2 bases and the J segment 5 bases; nucleotides outside the gene matches: 7. Germline V CDR1 and CDR2: MNHNS, SASEGT. The CDR3 here is CASSEQGTGFDQPQHF. The CDR3 bases are TGTGCCAGCAGTGAACAGGGGACAGGGTTCGATCAGCCCCAGCATTTT.

The chain has TRBV29-1 and TRBJ2-1; TRBD2 agrees at 7 bases. The CDR3 is 17 residues long. V trimming: 0 bases; J trimming: 0 bases; junction bases outside the gene matches: 8. The germline CDR1 and CDR2 sequences are SQVTM and ANQGSEA. CDR3 sequence (DNA): TGCAGCGTTGAAGATCAAGACGGGGGGAGCTCCTACAATGAGCAGTTCTTC. This codes for CSVEDQDGGSSYNEQFF.

The CDR3, as DNA: TGTGCCAGCCCTAGACAGGGCCATAATCAGCCCCAGCATTTT. This codes for CASPRQGHNQPQHF. The chain is built from TRBV6-5 and TRBJ1-5; TRBD1 aligns across 7 bases. Germline V CDR1 and CDR2: MNHEY, SVGAGI. Trimming removed 8 bases from V and 4 bases from J; junction bases left unmatched: 8. CDR3 length: 14 residues.

The CDR3 spells CAWSTGGPETQYF. CDR3 sequence (DNA): TGTGCCTGGAGTACGGGGGGCCCAGAGACCCAGTACTTC. The rearrangement uses TRBV30 and TRBJ2-5, with a tentative D call TRBD2 (7 bases). Germline V gene lookup returns CDR1 GTSNPN and CDR2 SVGIG (reference sequence). V gave up 2 bases and J gave up 4 bases, with 11 bases separating them. There are 13 residues in the CDR3.